The 9 T cell receptor beta chains presented below share a single source sample, sequenced in a study of cytomegalovirus exposure and HLA in healthy donors. The PCR employed 60 Vbeta primers together with 13 Jbeta primers. Clones were read by immunoSEQ multiplex PCR, and TCRdb kept only the in-frame ones, dropping some. The sample includes roughly 180,000 clones, around 85% of them seen just once. Input material: PBMCs. These receptors were collected from a man between 18 and 29 years old in good health and CMV-seropositive.

For this clone: This CDR3 is also generated by other DNA sequences in the sample. V and J are TRBV6-5 and TRBJ2-5; 8 nucleotides match TRBD2. The CDR3 contains 14 residues. J was trimmed by 3 bases and V by 4 bases; bases with no gene match: 4. Germline V gene sequence: CDR1 MNHEY, CDR2 SVGAGI. In DNA form, the CDR3 reads TGTGCCAGCAGTTTCGGGGGGGCCAAAGAGACCCAGTACTTC. It specifies CASSFGGAKETQYF.

This chain uses TRBV6-6 with TRBJ2-3; D may be TRBD2 (5 bases). The length of the CDR3 is 16 residues. Deletions cut 0 bases from V and 0 bases from J, with 10 bases between. The germline V gene has CDR1 MNHNY and CDR2 SVGAGI (reference sequence). The CDR3 sequence is CASSYSASSSTDTQYF. Written as DNA, the CDR3 is TGTGCCAGCAGTTACTCGGCTAGCAGTAGCACAGATACGCAGTATTTT.

V usage is TRBV7-2 and J usage is TRBJ2-5; 11 nucleotides align to TRBD2. Losses at the gene ends were 6 bases for V and 5 bases for J; bases not matched to a gene: 8. The CDR3 runs to 15 residues. Looked up from germline, CDR1 is SGHTA and CDR2 is FQGNSA. CDR3 nucleotides: TGTGCCAGCAGGATCTCTAGCGGGGGGTTTGAGACCCAGTACTTC. Translating it yields CASRISSGGFETQYF.

The chain recombines TRBV14 with TRBJ2-3; a possible D gene is TRBD2 (6 bases). Germline values: CDR1 SGHDN, CDR2 FVKESK. Trimming cost V 3 bases and J 2 bases, with 9 bases left between them. The CDR3 extends over 14 amino acids. CDR3 loop: CASSQGGYTDTQYF. The CDR3, as DNA: TGTGCCAGCAGCCAGGGGGGTTACACAGATACGCAGTATTTT.

This clone was seen only once. The chain carries TRBV11-2 and TRBJ2-1; D call uncertain. The CDR3 is made up of 13 amino acids. The germline gives CDR1 SGHAT, CDR2 FQNNGV. Trimming took off 5 bases at V and 5 bases at J, with 10 bases between the two ends. DNA of the CDR3: TGTGCCAGCAGCCTCGGCCAGGACAATGAGCAGTTCTTC. Protein sequence: CASSLGQDNEQFF.

Concerning this clone: One end of the junction is discordant with germline, which a read error may explain. This chain links TRBV7-9 with TRBJ1-2, with TRBD1 matching over 7 bases. The CDR3 is made up of 12 amino acids. Germline values: CDR1 SEHNR, CDR2 FQNEAQ (reference sequence). As DNA, the CDR3 is TGTTCCAGCAGCCGAGACAGGGATGGCTACACCTTC. It is translated as CSSSRDRDGYTF. Using reference TRBV7-9 and TRBJ1-2 for the parts outside the CDR3, the full variable domain is DTGVSQNPRHKITKRGQNVTFRCDPISEHNRLYWYRQTLGQGPEFLTYFQNEAQLEKSRLLSDRFSAERPKGSFSTLEIQRTEQGDSAMYLCSSSRDRDGYTFGSGTRLTVV.

The V and J genes are TRBV10-3 and TRBJ1-1; a possible D gene is TRBD1 (5 bases). Trimming left V 4 bases short and J 6 bases short, with 12 bases between. Germline V gene data show CDR1 as ENHRY and CDR2 as SYGVKD. The CDR3 is made up of 13 amino acids. The CDR3 DNA sequence: TGTGCCATCAGTGTTAAGGGGCTCGCTGAAGCTTTCTTT. It is translated as CAISVKGLAEAFF.

The V call is TRBV7-9, the J call TRBJ2-7; 7 nucleotides match TRBD1. Germline V lookup: CDR1 SEHNR, CDR2 FQNEAQ (reference sequence). The ends lost 4 bases at V and 1 base at J; junction bases unmatched: 7. This CDR3 comprises 15 residues. The CDR3 loop is CASSWRRTGSYEQYF. CDR3 in DNA: TGTGCCAGCAGCTGGAGGAGGACAGGTTCCTACGAGCAGTACTTC.

The rearrangement uses TRBV6-1 and TRBJ1-2; no firm D call. The CDR3 runs to 14 residues. Germline CDR1 is MNHNS and CDR2 is SASEGT. The V gene lost 7 bases and the J gene lost 3 bases, with 15 bases spanning the gap. The CDR3: CASTWVVRDYGYTF. DNA for the CDR3: TGTGCCAGCACGTGGGTCGTTCGGGACTATGGCTACACCTTC.